These 20 T cell receptor beta chains share one sample of origin, sequenced in a study of read filtering for tumor transcriptome and immune sequencing. From about 0.4 ug of RNA, a library with molecular barcoded alpha/delta and beta/gamma adaptors was made. In TCRdb, the reads were re-called with MiXCR into one record per CDR3 protein. The repertoire holds tens of thousands of distinct CDR3 sequences, with about a fifth as singletons. Sequencing was carried out using a population of CD138-negative cells sorted from bone marrow. The receptors come from a donor at least 40 years old with multiple myeloma.

This clonotype occurred a few times. V and J are TRBV5-6 and TRBJ2-7; D might be TRBD1 or TRBD2, each matching 6 bases. The CDR3 is 15 residues long. V lost 2 bases and J lost 0, with 12 bases in between. The germline V gene has CDR1 SGHDT and CDR2 YYEEEE. CDR3 amino acids: CASSLGGLPSYEQYF. The CDR3 coding sequence is TGTGCCAGCAGCTTAGGGGGGCTCCCCTCCTACGAGCAGTACTTC. Full variable domain (remainder filled in from reference TRBV5-6 and TRBJ2-7): DAGVTQSPTHLIKTRGQQVTLRCSPKSGHDTVSWYQQALGQGPQFIFQYYEEEERQRGNFPDRFSGHQFPNYSSELNVNALLLGDSALYLCASSLGGLPSYEQYFGPGTRLTVT.

This clonotype has a count of ten or more. The V and J genes are TRBV4-2 and TRBJ2-3, with unresolved D. The CDR3 covers 17 residues. The V end lost 4 bases, the J end lost 2 bases, and 19 bases lay between the germline ends. Germline V gives CDR1 LGHNA, CDR2 YNFKEQ. The CDR3 sequence is CASSLNPNSYYTDTQYF. CDR3 nucleotides: TGTGCCAGCAGCCTCAATCCTAACAGCTACTACACAGATACGCAGTATTTT.

The chain has TRBV28 and TRBJ2-1; D is possibly TRBD1 or TRBD2 (5 bases each). V was trimmed by 4 bases and J by 7 bases, leaving 14 bases between them. This CDR3 is 14 amino acids long. Germline V CDR1 and CDR2: MDHEN, SYDVKM. CDR3 protein: CASSSRDGKNEQFF. DNA for the CDR3: TGTGCCAGCAGTTCTCGGGACGGAAAAAATGAGCAGTTCTTC.

J is TRBJ2-7 and V is TRBV29-1; TRBD1 aligns across 8 bases. This CDR3 has 15 residues. Germline CDR1 and CDR2: SQVTM and ANQGSEA. With 7 bases clipped from V and 3 bases from J, the junction kept 14 bases outside the gene matches. This CDR3 is CSESCPGQAIYEQYF. CDR3 in DNA: TGCAGCGAATCGTGCCCGGGACAGGCGATCTACGAGCAGTACTTC.

This clonotype was counted many times. This chain connects TRBV5-1 to TRBJ1-1; 9 positions match TRBD1. The CDR3 is 14 amino acids. Germline values: CDR1 SGHRS, CDR2 YFSETQ. V was pared by 4 bases and J by 3 bases, with 4 bases of the junction left unmatched. The CDR3 sequence: CASSGTGRDTEAFF. The DNA of the CDR3 is TGCGCCAGCAGCGGGACAGGGAGGGACACTGAAGCTTTCTTT. Complete variable domain (other parts from reference TRBV5-1 and TRBJ1-1): KAGVTQTPRYLIKTRGQQVTLSCSPISGHRSVSWYQQTPGQGLQFLFEYFSETQRNKGNFPGRFSGRQFSNSRSEMNVSTLELGDSALYLCASSGTGRDTEAFFGQGTRLTVV.

This clonotype was picked up many times. CDR3 amino acids: CASSSRTGMNTEAFF. CDR3 DNA sequence: TGTGCCAGCAGCTCCAGGACAGGGATGAACACTGAAGCTTTCTTT. The chain links TRBV12-3 or TRBV12-4 to TRBJ1-1; 8 nucleotides match TRBD1. Losses at the gene ends were 6 bases for V and 0 bases for J; bases not matched to a gene: 6. The CDR3 covers 15 residues.

This clonotype has at least ten counts. This chain uses TRBV6-5 with TRBJ2-2; D is uncertain. From germline, CDR1 is MNHEY and CDR2 SVGAGI. The CDR3 length is 13 residues. Trimming left V 2 bases short and J 5 bases short, with 6 bases between. CDR3 residues: CASSYANTGELFF. The CDR3 DNA sequence: TGTGCCAGCAGTTACGCTAATACCGGGGAGCTGTTTTTT.

The chain uses TRBV28 and TRBJ1-5; a possible D gene is TRBD1 (6 bases). Trimming removed 10 bases from V and 0 bases from J, with 13 bases in between. This CDR3 is 14 amino acids long. CDR1 and CDR2 (germline): MDHEN, SYDVKM. The CDR3 coding sequence is TGTGCCATCCAGACAGGATTTAGCAATCAGCCCCAGCATTTT. It specifies CAIQTGFSNQPQHF. The full variable domain, its missing parts supplied by reference TRBV28 and TRBJ1-5, is DVKVTQSSRYLVKRTGEKVFLECVQDMDHENMFWYRQDPGLGLRLIYFSYDVKMKEKGDIPEGYSVSREKKERFSLILESASTNQTSMYLCAIQTGFSNQPQHFGDGTRLSIL.

This clonotype was seen a few times. The genes are TRBV14 and TRBJ1-2; D call uncertain. Germline-derived CDR1 and CDR2 are SGHDN and FVKESK. This CDR3 has 12 residues. Trimming removed 4 bases at V and 5 bases at J, with 8 bases between. CDR3 amino acids: CASSLHRYGYTF. In DNA, the CDR3 is TGTGCCAGCAGCCTCCATCGTTATGGCTACACCTTC.

This clonotype was seen a handful of times. The chain carries TRBV4-1 and TRBJ2-3; unclear D gene. CDR3 length: 13 residues. Germline V lookup: CDR1 MGHRA, CDR2 YSYEKL. Trimming took off 1 base at V and 1 base at J, with 3 bases between the two ends. The CDR3 region has the DNA TGCGCCAGCAGCCAAGTAGGCACAGATACGCAGTATTTT. Its translation is CASSQVGTDTQYF.

There are many counts of this clonotype. The rearrangement links TRBV6-2 or TRBV6-3 to TRBJ2-7; D might be TRBD1 or TRBD2, each matching 5 bases. V lost 10 bases and J lost 4, with 14 bases in between. The CDR3 is made up of 12 amino acids. Germline CDR1 and CDR2: MNHEY and SVGEGT. The chain's CDR3 is CATSGTDYEQYF. The CDR3 DNA reads as TGTGCCACGTCCGGGACGGATTACGAGCAGTACTTC.

The CDR3 DNA reads as TGCGCCAGCAGCCAGTCGCCCCCCAGGGGAAATCAAGAGACCCAGTACTTC. It encodes CASSQSPPRGNQETQYF. V and J are TRBV4-1 and TRBJ2-5; a possible D gene is TRBD1 (6 bases). This CDR3 has 17 amino acids. The V end lost 3 bases, the J end lost 2 bases, and 19 bases lay between the germline ends. The germline gives CDR1 MGHRA, CDR2 YSYEKL.

For this clonotype: A much larger clone differs from this one at a single base, so this may be a read error. The chain combines TRBV9 with TRBJ2-2; maybe TRBD2 (6 bases). Germline CDR1 SGDLS, CDR2 YYNGEE. This CDR3 spans 16 amino acids. CDR3 loop: CASSPPGRGNTGELLF. The CDR3 nucleotides are TGTGCCAGCAGTCCCCCTGGTCGGGGGAACACCGGGGAGCTGCTTTTT.

The chain carries TRBV5-4 and TRBJ2-5; 8 nucleotides line up with TRBD1. Germline V gives CDR1 SGHNT, CDR2 YYREEE (reference sequence). The junction had 8 bases not matched to a gene; V was cut back by 0 bases and J by 4 bases. This CDR3 is built from 16 residues. CDR3: CASSLASAGGVETQYF. CDR3 nucleotides: TGTGCCAGCAGCTTGGCCTCGGCAGGGGGCGTAGAGACCCAGTACTTC.

Comment on this clonotype: This may be a read error: a much more frequent sequence differs by one nucleotide. The chain uses TRBV20-1 and TRBJ1-2; no clear D. This CDR3 contains 11 residues. Germline V lookup: CDR1 DFQATT, CDR2 SNEGSKA (reference sequence). The CDR3 reads CSAPNRYGCTF. In DNA form, the CDR3 reads TGCAGTGCTCCGAACCGGTATGGCTGCACCTTC.

This clonotype was recorded many times. The chain couples TRBV12-3 or TRBV12-4 to TRBJ1-6; D is unresolved. This CDR3 has 15 residues. Trimming shortened V by 3 bases and J by 8 bases, and 14 bases separated the two germline ends. CDR3 sequence (DNA): TGTGCCAGCAGTTTCCGCGATCTACACGATTCACCCCTCCACTTT. It is translated as CASSFRDLHDSPLHF.

The sample holds many counts of this clonotype. This chain joins TRBV6-2 or TRBV6-3 and TRBJ1-1; no clear D. The ends were cut back, 0 bases at V and 5 bases at J, with 13 bases in the middle. CDR1 is MNHEY, CDR2 SVGEGT, per germline. The CDR3 consists of 15 residues. CDR3 DNA sequence: TGTGCCAGCAGTTACTCGACTCCCAGGAGGACTGAAGCTTTCTTT. This encodes CASSYSTPRRTEAFF.

This clonotype was recorded many times. V gene TRBV20-1 combines with J gene TRBJ2-2; D is perhaps TRBD1 (7 bases). The CDR3 is 16 residues long. The V end was cut by 2 bases, the J end by 2 bases, with 15 bases between. Germline loops: CDR1 DFQATT, CDR2 SNEGSKA (reference sequence). CDR3: CSARRAGQTNTGELFF. DNA of the CDR3: TGCAGTGCTAGAAGGGCGGGACAGACAAACACCGGGGAGCTGTTTTTT.

Concerning this clonotype: This may stem from a read error, because a much larger clone lies one nucleotide away. The V and J genes are TRBV6-2 or TRBV6-3 and TRBJ1-1; 7 bases match TRBD1. The CDR3 length is 14 residues. Germline loops: CDR1 MNHEY, CDR2 SVGEGT. Losses at the gene ends were 5 bases for V and 1 base for J; bases not matched to a gene: 4. CDR3 sequence: CASSDYRGNTEAFF. DNA of the CDR3: TGTGCCAGCAGTGACTACAGGGGGAACACTGAAGCTTTCTTT.

A word on this clonotype: This could be a read error, since a much larger clone is one nucleotide away. V is TRBV9 and J is TRBJ2-5; 8 bases match TRBD1. Germline lookup yields CDR1 SGDLS and CDR2 YYNGEE. This CDR3 contains 14 residues. CDR3 sequence (DNA): TGTGCCAGCAGCGCGGCAGGGGGCCAAGAGACCCAGCACTTC. Its protein is CASSAAGGQETQHF.